The T cell receptor (beta chain) described here comes from a study of blood T cell repertoires in COVID-19. At the level of the study: There were acute and convalescent COVID-19 samples, and they came from the United States, Italy and Spain.

The CDR3 length is 19 residues. In germline, CDR1 is SGHAT, CDR2 FQNNGV. Trimming took 0 bases from V and 2 from J; bases not matched to a gene: 14. Data came from immunoSEQ multiplex PCR; TCRdb stores just in-frame clones and leaves some out. Found here are roughly 110,000 clones, approximately 90% of them singletons; the top ten hold 5.5% to 8%. The sequence derives from a man aged 50 to 59 with active or convalescent COVID-19. The chain recombines TRBV11-2 with TRBJ2-7; 9 positions agree with TRBD2. The sample consisted of peripheral blood. This CDR3 is CASSLDVRAGGSRTYEQYF. DNA for the CDR3: TGTGCCAGCAGCTTAGATGTAAGGGCGGGGGGGAGCCGAACCTACGAGCAGTACTTC. Full variable domain (missing parts from reference TRBV11-2 and TRBJ2-7): EAGVAQSPRYKIIEKRQSVAFWCNPISGHATLYWYQQILGQGPKLLIQFQNNGVVDDSQLPKDRFSAERLKGVDSTLKIQPAKLEDSAVYLCASSLDVRAGGSRTYEQYFGPGTRLTVT.